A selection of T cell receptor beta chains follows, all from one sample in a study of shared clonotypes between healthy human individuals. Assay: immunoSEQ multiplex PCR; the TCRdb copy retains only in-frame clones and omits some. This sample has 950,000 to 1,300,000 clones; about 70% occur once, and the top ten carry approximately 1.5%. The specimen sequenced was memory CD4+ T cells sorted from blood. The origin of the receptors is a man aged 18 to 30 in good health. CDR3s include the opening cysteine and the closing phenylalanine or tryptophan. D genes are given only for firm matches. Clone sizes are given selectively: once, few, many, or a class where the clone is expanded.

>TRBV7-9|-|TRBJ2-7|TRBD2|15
CASSRPGEGVLEQYF
TGTGCCAGCAGTCGCCCCGGGGAGGGAGTTCTCGAGCAGTACTTC
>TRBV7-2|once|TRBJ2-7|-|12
CASSLVGREQYF
TGTGCCAGCAGCTTAGTGGGTCGCGAGCAGTACTTC
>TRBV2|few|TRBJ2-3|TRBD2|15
CASRVLAGERDTQYF
TGTGCCAGCAGAGTACTCGCGGGGGAGAGAGATACGCAGTATTTT
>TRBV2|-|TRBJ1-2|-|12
CASSRDVYGYTF
TGTGCCAGCAGTCGGGACGTCTATGGCTACACCTTC
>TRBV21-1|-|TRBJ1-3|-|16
CASSKAAGQKGNTIYF
TGTGCCAGCAGCAAAGCGGCGGGCCAAAAAGGAAACACCATATATTTT
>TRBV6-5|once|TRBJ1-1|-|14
CASIRHGVNTEAFF
TGTGCCAGCATCCGACATGGGGTGAACACTGAAGCTTTCTTT
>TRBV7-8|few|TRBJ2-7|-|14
CASSWGLLSYEQYF
TGTGCCAGCAGCTGGGGACTGCTCTCCTACGAGCAGTACTTC
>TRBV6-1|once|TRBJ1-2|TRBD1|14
CASRGGTGNYGYTF
TGTGCCAGCAGGGGGGGGACAGGGAACTATGGCTACACCTTC
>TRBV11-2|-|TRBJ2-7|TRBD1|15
CASSLGGQGFSEQYF
TGTGCCAGCAGCTTAGGGGGACAGGGGTTCTCCGAGCAGTACTTC
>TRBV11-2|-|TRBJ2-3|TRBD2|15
CASSFSGGSTDTQYF
TGTGCCAGCAGCTTTAGCGGGGGGAGCACAGATACGCAGTATTTT
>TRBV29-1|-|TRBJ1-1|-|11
CSVVVATEAFF
TGCAGCGTTGTGGTGGCCACTGAAGCTTTCTTT
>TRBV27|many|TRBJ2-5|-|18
CASSLRGQRIVPRETQYF
TGTGCCAGCAGTCTTCGAGGACAGCGAATAGTCCCCCGGGAGACCCAGTACTTC
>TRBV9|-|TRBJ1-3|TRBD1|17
CASSVGGPGQGMYTIYF
TGTGCCAGCAGCGTAGGGGGACCGGGACAGGGGATGTACACCATATATTTT
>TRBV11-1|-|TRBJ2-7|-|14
CASSLDWTSYEQYF
TGTGCCAGCAGCTTAGATTGGACCTCCTACGAGCAGTACTTC
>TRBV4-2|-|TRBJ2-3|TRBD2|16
CASSQGGSGGTDTQYF
TGTGCCAGCAGCCAAGGTGGTAGCGGGGGCACAGATACGCAGTATTTT
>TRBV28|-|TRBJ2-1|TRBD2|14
CASSFQRGGGEQFF
TGTGCCAGCAGTTTCCAGCGGGGGGGTGGTGAGCAGTTCTTC
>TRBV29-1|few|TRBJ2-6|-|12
CSVSSGANVLTF
TGCAGCGTTAGTTCTGGGGCCAACGTCCTGACTTTC
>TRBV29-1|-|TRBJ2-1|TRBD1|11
CSVGRDRMLFF
TGCAGCGTAGGCCGGGACAGGATGTTGTTCTTC
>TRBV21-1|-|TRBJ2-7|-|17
CASRKSWGTDSAYEQYF
TGTGCCAGCAGAAAATCCTGGGGGACTGATTCCGCCTACGAGCAGTACTTC
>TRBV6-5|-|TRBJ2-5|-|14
CASSYSTAGETQYF
TGTGCCAGCAGTTACTCGACCGCCGGGGAGACCCAGTACTTC
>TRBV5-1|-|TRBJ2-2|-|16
CASSLEPGRNTGELFF
TGCGCCAGCAGCTTGGAACCGGGACGGAACACCGGGGAGCTGTTTTTT
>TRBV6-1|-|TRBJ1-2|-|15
CASHYDRTTFYGYTF
TGTGCCAGCCACTACGACAGGACCACATTCTATGGCTACACCTTC